Listed below are T cell receptor beta chains from one sample, sequenced in a study of blood T cell repertoires in COVID-19. Assay: immunoSEQ multiplex PCR; the TCRdb copy retains only in-frame clones and omits some. The repertoire consists of approximately 150,000 clones, with around nine tenths occurring once and the leading ten covering around 1.6%. The material sequenced was peripheral blood. The receptor set was obtained from a human donor in a cohort sampled during active COVID-19. Each CDR3 is given with its conserved first and last residue. Fields, in order: D gene, J gene, clone size, V gene, CDR3 protein, CDR3 DNA. D genes are given only for firm matches. For some rows the clone size is stated as once, few or many, or as a class when expanded; others skip it.

>NA|TRBJ1-2|many|TRBV29-1
CSVTREGYGYTF
TGCAGCGTCACCAGGGAGGGCTATGGCTACACCTTC
>NA|TRBJ2-7|NA|TRBV7-9
CASSFAGLEQYF
TGTGCCAGCAGCTTCGCAGGGCTCGAGCAGTACTTC
>NA|TRBJ1-2|NA|TRBV21-1
CASSGGTYGYTF
TGTGCCAGCAGCGGAGGCACTTATGGCTACACCTTC
>TRBD2|TRBJ2-3|NA|TRBV4-2
CASSQFLAGGQDTQYF
TGTGCCAGCAGCCAATTTCTAGCGGGGGGGCAGGATACGCAGTATTTT
>TRBD1|TRBJ1-4|NA|TRBV18
CASKMDGRGYEKLFF
TGTGCCAGCAAAATGGACGGCAGGGGGTATGAAAAACTGTTTTTT
>NA|TRBJ1-5|NA|TRBV19
CASSIEVGGAVQPQHF
TGTGCCAGTAGTATAGAAGTAGGTGGGGCTGTTCAGCCCCAGCATTTT
>TRBD1|TRBJ2-3|NA|TRBV5-4
CASSLARTGATDTQYF
TGTGCCAGCAGCTTGGCGAGGACAGGGGCCACAGATACGCAGTATTTT
>TRBD2|TRBJ2-3|few|TRBV7-2
CASSTRLAGSTDTQYF
TGTGCCAGCAGCACCCGACTAGCGGGGTCCACAGATACGCAGTATTTT
>NA|TRBJ2-3|NA|TRBV11-2
CASSLEILTRVGTDTQYF
TGTGCCAGCAGCTTAGAAATCCTGACTCGGGTTGGCACAGATACGCAGTATTTT
>TRBD2|TRBJ2-1|NA|TRBV27
CASSPSGRGGIYNEQFF
TGTGCCAGCAGTCCCTCGGGCCGGGGGGGAATCTACAATGAGCAGTTCTTC